This T cell receptor (beta chain) derives from a study of T-cell memory formation after mild COVID-19. This clonotype was detected ten times or more. TCR alpha and TCR beta cDNA libraries carrying sample barcodes and UMIs came from 5'RACE with constant-segment primers. TCRdb re-derived calls from the 5' RACE reads in MiXCR, one entry per CDR3 protein. Of a few hundred thousand distinct CDR3 sequences listed, less than 9.5% are singletons. This CDR3 comprises 14 residues. CDR1 and CDR2 from the germline V gene are LGHNA and YSLEER. V was cut by 4 bases and J by 4 bases, with 12 bases left in between. This chain uses TRBV4-3 with TRBJ2-3; TRBD1 might be the D (5 bases). The sequenced sample consisted of PBMCs or a T cell subset sorted from them (not recorded which). This TCR derives from a man between 18 and 35 years old who had mild COVID-19 (a few samples of this study predate the infection). Cell type and time point are not known. CDR3 bases: TGCGCCAGCAGCCTAGACAGCCAAGCAGATACGCAGTATTTT. Its protein product is CASSLDSQADTQYF.